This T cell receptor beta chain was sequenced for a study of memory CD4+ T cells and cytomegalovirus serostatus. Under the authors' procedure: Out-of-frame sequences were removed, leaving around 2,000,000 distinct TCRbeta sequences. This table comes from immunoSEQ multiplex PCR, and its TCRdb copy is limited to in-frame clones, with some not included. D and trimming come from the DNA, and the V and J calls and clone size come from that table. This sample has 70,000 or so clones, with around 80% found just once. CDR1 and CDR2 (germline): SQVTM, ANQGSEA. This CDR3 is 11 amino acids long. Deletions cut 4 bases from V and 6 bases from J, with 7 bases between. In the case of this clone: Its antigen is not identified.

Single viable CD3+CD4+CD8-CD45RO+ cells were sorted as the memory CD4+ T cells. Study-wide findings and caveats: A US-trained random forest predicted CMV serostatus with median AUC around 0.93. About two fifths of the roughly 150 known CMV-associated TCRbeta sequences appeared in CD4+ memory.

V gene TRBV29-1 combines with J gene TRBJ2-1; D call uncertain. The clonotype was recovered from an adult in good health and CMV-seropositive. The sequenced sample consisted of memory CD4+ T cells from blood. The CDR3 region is CSVGRVNEQFF. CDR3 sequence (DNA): TGCAGCGTTGGAAGGGTCAATGAGCAGTTCTTC.